This T cell receptor beta chain was documented in a study of cytomegalovirus exposure and HLA in healthy donors. Study results and limitations: In vitro data verified a few CMV-associated chains as specific for CMV antigens. Association with HLA alleles at 0.05 false discovery rate was found for 15,000 to 20,000 TCR beta sequences in a later analysis. Equally common other TCR beta chains were less clonally expanded than HLA-associated ones, a later analysis found. Reported performance of the classifier showed diagnosis of cytomegalovirus status with high specificity and sensitivity.

For this clone: Its antigen is undetermined.

A multiplex PCR was run with 60 Vbeta primers and 13 Jbeta primers. Some clones are missing from TCRdb's copy, which holds only in-frame ones; the method was immunoSEQ multiplex PCR. This sample has 170,000 or so clones, with around three quarters found just once. Losses at the gene ends were 2 bases for V and 5 bases for J; bases not matched to a gene: 1. CDR1 and CDR2 from the germline V gene are SGHTS and YDEGEE. The CDR3 runs to 13 residues. V is TRBV5-8 and J is TRBJ2-1; TRBD2 matches at 7 bases. Input material: PBMCs. The clonotype comes from a woman between 50 and 59 years old in good health and CMV-seropositive. The CDR3: CASSLAGNNEQFF. The CDR3, as DNA: TGTGCCAGCAGCTTAGCGGGGAACAATGAGCAGTTCTTC.